Following are 26 T cell receptor beta chains from one sample sequenced in a study of blood T cell repertoires in COVID-19. Profiling relied on immunoSEQ multiplex PCR, and the TCRdb table lists in-frame clones only, not all of them. The sample lists 270,000 or so clones, 86% occurring once. The sequenced material came from peripheral blood. All receptors come from a middle-aged man with active or convalescent COVID-19.

This rearrangement joins TRBV19 to TRBJ2-5, with TRBD1 matching 8 bases. Trimming removed 3 bases from V and 6 bases from J; junction bases left unmatched: 9. The CDR3 totals 15 residues. The germline CDR1 and CDR2 sequences are LNHDA and SQIVND (reference sequence). CDR3 sequence reads: CASSIQGADVKTQYF. DNA of the CDR3: TGTGCCAGTAGTATCCAGGGGGCGGATGTGAAGACCCAGTACTTC.

The chain recombines TRBV9 with TRBJ1-6; a possible D gene is TRBD1 (6 bases). The CDR3 runs to 14 residues. V gave up 3 bases and J gave up 7 bases, with 11 bases separating them. The V gene's germline CDR1 is SGDLS and CDR2 YYNGEE. The CDR3 nucleotides read TGTGCCAGCAGCGAACAGGGATGGAATTCACCCCTCCACTTT. Residues: CASSEQGWNSPLHF.

The chain couples TRBV11-2 to TRBJ2-5, with 10 positions matching TRBD2. The J segment lost 3 bases and the V segment lost 3 bases, leaving 7 bases of the junction unmatched. The CDR3 covers 16 residues. The germline CDR1 and CDR2 sequences are SGHAT and FQNNGV. DNA of the CDR3: TGTGCCAGCAGCTTGATACTAGCGGGGAGGAAAGAGACCCAGTACTTC. Its protein product is CASSLILAGRKETQYF.

V and J are TRBV7-9 and TRBJ2-7, with 8 bases matching TRBD2. V was clipped by 5 bases and J by 1 base; unmatched bases: 13. Germline V gives CDR1 SEHNR, CDR2 FQNEAQ (reference sequence). This CDR3 spans 17 amino acids. The CDR3 is CASSLPRGERESYEQYF. The CDR3 DNA reads as TGTGCCAGCAGCCTCCCGCGGGGGGAGCGGGAGTCCTACGAGCAGTACTTC.

The chain recombines TRBV7-2 with TRBJ2-7; 9 nucleotides agree with TRBD2. Germline lookup yields CDR1 SGHTA and CDR2 FQGNSA. The CDR3 runs 19 residues. Trimming at V came to 5 bases and at J to 3 bases, leaving 20 bases not matched to a gene. The CDR3 protein is CASSPQVAVIVREGYEQYF. The CDR3 DNA is TGTGCCAGCAGCCCACAGGTGGCGGTTATTGTGCGGGAGGGCTACGAGCAGTACTTC. The entire variable domain, with the rest obtained from reference TRBV7-2 and TRBJ2-7, is as follows: GAGVSQSPSNKVTEKGKDVELRCDPISGHTALYWYRQSLGQGLEFLIYFQGNSAPDKSGLPSDRFSAERTGGSVSTLTIQRTQQEDSAVYLCASSPQVAVIVREGYEQYFGPGTRLTVT.

The chain has TRBV2 and TRBJ1-2; 9 bases match TRBD1. CDR1 is SNHLY, CDR2 FYNNEI, per germline. The junction had 8 bases not matched to a gene; V was cut back by 8 bases and J by 7 bases. The CDR3 consists of 13 residues. CDR3 sequence: CASGGTGLSGYTF. CDR3 nucleotides: TGTGCCAGCGGAGGGACAGGGTTAAGTGGCTACACCTTC.

The CDR3 nucleotides read TGTGCCAGCAGCTTGCGACAGGGTCATGGCTACACCTTC. Encoded protein: CASSLRQGHGYTF. The rearrangement uses TRBV11-3 and TRBJ1-2; 7 positions agree with TRBD1. Germline V gene data show CDR1 as SGHNT and CDR2 as YENEEA. Trimming removed 3 bases from V and 6 bases from J; junction bases left unmatched: 4. The CDR3 runs to 13 residues.

The rearrangement uses TRBV7-7 and TRBJ2-5, with 9 bases aligning to TRBD2. V dropped 2 bases and J dropped 2; count of bases not matched to a gene: 3. CDR1 SSHAT and CDR2 FNYEAQ come from the germline V gene (reference sequence). The CDR3 spans 15 residues. This CDR3 reads CASSLTTSGQETQYF. The CDR3 DNA follows: TGTGCCAGCAGCTTAACTACTAGCGGGCAAGAGACCCAGTACTTC. Full variable domain (remainder filled in from reference TRBV7-7 and TRBJ2-5): GAGVSQSPRYKVTKRGQDVTLRCDPISSHATLYWYQQALGQGPEFLTYFNYEAQPDKSGLPSDRFSAERPEGSISTLTIQRTEQRDSAMYRCASSLTTSGQETQYFGPGTRLLVL.

The rearrangement links TRBV24-1 to TRBJ1-2; maybe TRBD1 (5 bases). This CDR3 region has 11 residues. Germline assignment: CDR1 KGHDR and CDR2 SFDVKD. Trimming cost V 6 bases and J 8 bases, with 9 bases left between them. CDR3 residues: CATSSGSGYTF. Written as DNA, the CDR3 is TGTGCCACCAGTTCAGGGTCAGGCTACACCTTC.

The CDR3 is CASSRIGASIGSPLHF. For the CDR3, the DNA is TGTGCCAGCAGCCGCATAGGGGCCTCGATAGGTTCACCCCTCCACTTT. The rearrangement joins TRBV6-2 or TRBV6-3 to TRBJ1-6, with a possible D match to TRBD1 (5 bases). Trimming removed 6 bases from V and 9 bases from J, with 21 bases in between. The length of the CDR3 is 16 residues. Germline V lookup: CDR1 MNHEY, CDR2 SVGEGT.

V usage is TRBV28 and J usage is TRBJ1-5; D perhaps matches TRBD1 (5 bases). Germline-derived CDR1 and CDR2 are MDHEN and SYDVKM. Trimming removed 1 base from V and 6 bases from J, with 13 bases in between. The CDR3 is made up of 15 amino acids. The CDR3 loop reads CASSLSRVGGQPQHF. CDR3 nucleotides: TGTGCCAGCAGTTTATCCAGGGTGGGGGGTCAGCCCCAGCATTTT.

This sequence joins TRBV19 and TRBJ1-1, with D uncertain. The CDR3 spans 13 residues. The germline V gene has CDR1 LNHDA and CDR2 SQIVND (reference sequence). Trimming removed 0 bases from V and 3 bases from J, with 5 bases in between. CDR3 protein: CASSIDQDTEAFF. The CDR3 DNA sequence: TGTGCCAGTAGTATAGATCAGGACACTGAAGCTTTCTTT.

CDR3 sequence (DNA): TGTGCCAGCAGCCCGATCATCTCACAGGGCGATGAGCAGTTCTTC. It codes for CASSPIISQGDEQFF. This chain links TRBV5-4 with TRBJ2-1; tentative D call: TRBD1 (6 bases). From germline, CDR1 is SGHNT and CDR2 YYREEE (reference sequence). The CDR3 loop spans 15 amino acids. V lost 4 bases, J lost 8 bases, and 19 bases lay in between.

The chain joins TRBV6-5 to TRBJ2-7; maybe TRBD1 (6 bases). In germline, CDR1 is MNHEY, CDR2 SVGAGI. Trimming took off 5 bases at V and 7 bases at J, with 18 bases between the two ends. There are 14 residues in the CDR3. The CDR3 reads CASSPGHQWEEQYF. Here the CDR3 DNA reads TGTGCCAGCAGTCCGGGACATCAATGGGAGGAGCAGTACTTC.

This clone was detected once. This chain uses TRBV7-2 with TRBJ1-5; D is undetermined. The CDR3 covers 15 residues. Trimming cost V 5 bases and J 10 bases, with 21 bases left between them. Germline lookup yields CDR1 SGHTA and CDR2 FQGNSA. In DNA, the CDR3 is TGTGCCAGCAGCCCCTTCATGGGTCTTTCGGGACCCCAGCATTTT. Translated: CASSPFMGLSGPQHF. Based on the CDR3 plus reference TRBV7-2 and TRBJ1-5, the full variable domain is GAGVSQSPSNKVTEKGKDVELRCDPISGHTALYWYRQSLGQGLEFLIYFQGNSAPDKSGLPSDRFSAERTGGSVSTLTIQRTQQEDSAVYLCASSPFMGLSGPQHFGDGTRLSIL.

The chain is built from TRBV5-1 and TRBJ1-1; D uncertain. From germline, CDR1 is SGHRS and CDR2 YFSETQ. This CDR3 has 14 amino acids. The germline V and J ends were trimmed by 0 bases and 0 bases, with 6 bases remaining between them. DNA for the CDR3: TGCGCCAGCAGCTTGGGAGACATGAACACTGAAGCTTTCTTT. This gives the protein CASSLGDMNTEAFF.

This chain uses TRBV6-5 with TRBJ2-1; 10 bases match TRBD1. The CDR3 contains 14 residues. Germline V CDR1 and CDR2: MNHEY, SVGAGI. V lost 7 bases, J lost 8 bases, and 8 bases stayed unmatched. The CDR3 nucleotides read TGTGCCAGCATCCGGGACAGGGGAGGTTATGAGCAGTTCTTC. Translation: CASIRDRGGYEQFF.

As for this clone: The sample has other DNA sequences that encode this CDR3 too. V usage is TRBV6-1 and J usage is TRBJ1-2, with unresolved D. The CDR3 covers 11 residues. V lost 3 bases, J lost 8 bases, and 7 bases lay in between. Germline CDR1 MNHNS, CDR2 SASEGT. The CDR3 sequence: CASSESLGYTF. CDR3 coding DNA: TGTGCCAGCAGTGAGTCTCTCGGCTACACCTTC.

The V gene is TRBV5-1, the J gene TRBJ2-2; possible D gene TRBD1, 6 bases. Germline V lookup: CDR1 SGHRS, CDR2 YFSETQ. CDR3 size: 13 residues. Trimming took 6 bases from V and 3 from J, leaving 9 bases between them. Here the CDR3 reads CASTRQDTGELFF. The CDR3 DNA is TGCGCCAGCACCCGACAGGACACCGGGGAGCTGTTTTTT.

This chain uses TRBV10-3 with TRBJ1-1; TRBD1 agrees at 9 bases. Per germline, CDR1 ENHRY and CDR2 SYGVKD. The CDR3 totals 15 residues. Trimming at V came to 9 bases and at J to 3 bases, leaving 11 bases not matched to a gene. CDR3 DNA sequence: TGTGCCATTTCCGGGACAGGGAATCCGTACACTGAAGCTTTCTTT. It yields the protein CAISGTGNPYTEAFF.

The rearrangement joins TRBV9 to TRBJ2-2; 10 bases are shared with TRBD1. The junction had 7 bases not matched to a gene; V was cut back by 4 bases and J by 1 base. The germline V gene has CDR1 SGDLS and CDR2 YYNGEE. There are 17 residues in the CDR3. The CDR3 region has the DNA TGTGCCAGCAGCCCAGGGACAGGGGTCGAGAACACCGGGGAGCTGTTTTTT. Translating it yields CASSPGTGVENTGELFF. The full variable domain, in which reference TRBV9 and TRBJ2-2 provide the parts outside the CDR3, is DSGVTQTPKHLITATGQRVTLRCSPRSGDLSVYWYQQSLDQGLQFLIQYYNGEERAKGNILERFSAQQFPDLHSELNLSSLELGDSALYFCASSPGTGVENTGELFFGEGSRLTVL.

This chain links TRBV27 with TRBJ2-7, with 7 bases lining up with TRBD2. This CDR3 spans 16 amino acids. From germline, CDR1 is MNHEY and CDR2 SMNVEV (reference sequence). The ends lost 2 bases at V and 4 bases at J; junction bases unmatched: 11. The CDR3 sequence: CASSLKAAGAGYEQYF. In DNA, the CDR3 is TGTGCCAGCAGTTTAAAGGCCGCGGGAGCGGGGTACGAGCAGTACTTC.

This chain uses TRBV20-1 with TRBJ2-1; 8 positions agree with TRBD2. Germline values: CDR1 DFQATT, CDR2 SNEGSKA (reference sequence). This CDR3 is built from 18 residues. The V gene end was trimmed by 3 bases and the J gene end by 6 bases; junction bases not matched to a gene: 19. The CDR3 region is CSASPGLAGEGGLNEQFF. CDR3 coding DNA: TGCAGTGCTAGTCCAGGGCTAGCGGGTGAGGGGGGGCTCAATGAGCAGTTCTTC.

The genes are TRBV10-3 and TRBJ2-5; 11 bases agree with TRBD2. This CDR3 is built from 17 residues. V lost 3 bases, J lost 3 bases, and 9 bases stayed unmatched. CDR1 ENHRY and CDR2 SYGVKD come from the germline V gene. The CDR3 loop reads CAISDPTSGKAEETQYF. CDR3 bases: TGTGCCATCAGTGACCCGACTAGCGGGAAGGCTGAAGAGACCCAGTACTTC.

The rearrangement uses TRBV7-9 and TRBJ1-2; 7 nucleotides line up with TRBD1. This CDR3 has 16 amino acids. V was clipped by 1 base and J by 4 bases; unmatched bases: 9. In germline, CDR1 is SEHNR, CDR2 FQNEAQ (reference sequence). Written as DNA, the CDR3 is TGTGCCAGCAGCTTAGATTGGCAGGGGGACCGCTATGGCTACACCTTC. This sequence encodes CASSLDWQGDRYGYTF.

The rearrangement links TRBV27 to TRBJ1-2; no firm D call. V shed 4 bases and J shed 8 bases, with 20 bases lying between them. Germline V CDR1 and CDR2: MNHEY, SMNVEV (reference sequence). CDR3 length: 15 residues. As DNA, the CDR3 is TGTGCCAGCAGTTATTCCAATCCGGGTTCAAAGGGCTACACCTTC. Protein product: CASSYSNPGSKGYTF.